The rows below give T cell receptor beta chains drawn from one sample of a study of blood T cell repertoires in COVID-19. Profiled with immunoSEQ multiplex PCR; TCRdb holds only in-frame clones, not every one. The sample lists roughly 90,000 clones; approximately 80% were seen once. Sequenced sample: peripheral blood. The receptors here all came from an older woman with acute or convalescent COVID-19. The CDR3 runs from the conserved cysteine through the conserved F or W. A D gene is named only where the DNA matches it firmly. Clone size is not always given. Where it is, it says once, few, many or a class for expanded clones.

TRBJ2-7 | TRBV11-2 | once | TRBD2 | CASSLGPAGTTYEQYF | TGTGCCAGCAGCTTAGGTCCAGCGGGAACCACCTACGAGCAGTACTTC
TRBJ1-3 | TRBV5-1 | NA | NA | CASSLAPGTGNTIYF | TGCGCCAGCAGCTTGGCCCCAGGGACTGGAAACACCATATATTTT
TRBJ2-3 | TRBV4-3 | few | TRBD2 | CASSQDGGAGANTDTQYF | TGCGCCAGCAGCCAAGATGGGGGAGCGGGGGCGAACACAGATACGCAGTATTTT
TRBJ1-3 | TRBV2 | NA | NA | CATLGNTIYF | TGTGCCACACTGGGAAACACCATATATTTT
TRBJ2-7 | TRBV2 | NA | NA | CASSEATRASRF | TGTGCCAGCAGTGAAGCGACTAGGGCCTCCCGCTTC
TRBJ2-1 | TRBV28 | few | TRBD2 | CASSLARAGNEQFF | TGTGCCAGCAGTTTGGCGAGAGCGGGAAATGAGCAGTTCTTC
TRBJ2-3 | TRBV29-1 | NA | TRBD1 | CSGTGGATDTQYF | TGCAGCGGAACAGGGGGCGCGACAGATACGCAGTATTTT
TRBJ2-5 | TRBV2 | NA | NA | CASSEGVLQETQYF | TGTGCCAGCAGTGAGGGCGTGCTACAAGAGACCCAGTACTTC
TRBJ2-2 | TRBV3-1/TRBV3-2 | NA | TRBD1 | CASSQYAQAGGNTGELFF | TGTGCCAGCAGCCAATACGCCCAGGCAGGGGGAAACACCGGGGAGCTGTTTTTT
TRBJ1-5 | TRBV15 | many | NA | CATSTGGLPSNQPQHF | TGTGCCACCAGCACCGGAGGGCTCCCCAGCAATCAGCCCCAGCATTTT
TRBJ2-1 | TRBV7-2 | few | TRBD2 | CASSLAKASGGPYNEQFF | TGTGCCAGCAGCTTAGCAAAGGCTAGCGGGGGTCCCTACAATGAGCAGTTCTTC
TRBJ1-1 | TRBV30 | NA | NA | CAWSRLGTEAFF | TGTGCCTGGAGCCGACTGGGTACTGAAGCTTTCTTT
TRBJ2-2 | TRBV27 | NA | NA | CASSLLANTGELFF | TGTGCCAGCAGTTTACTAGCGAACACCGGGGAGCTGTTTTTT
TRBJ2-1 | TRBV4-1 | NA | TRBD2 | CASSQQLAGKYNEQFF | TGCGCCAGCAGCCAACAACTAGCGGGAAAATACAATGAGCAGTTCTTC
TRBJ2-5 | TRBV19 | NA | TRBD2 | CARLAGGPRETQYF | TGTGCCAGACTAGCGGGAGGGCCGAGGGAGACCCAGTACTTC
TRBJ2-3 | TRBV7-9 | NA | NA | CASSPGSISDTQYF | TGTGCCAGCAGCCCAGGGTCTATATCAGATACGCAGTATTTT
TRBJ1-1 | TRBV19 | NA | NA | CASSIDVRNTEAFF | TGTGCCAGTAGTATAGATGTCAGGAACACTGAAGCTTTCTTT
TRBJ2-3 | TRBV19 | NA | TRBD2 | CASSSPAGGRVFSTDTQYF | TGTGCCAGTAGTTCCCCTGCGGGGGGCCGTGTTTTCAGCACAGATACGCAGTATTTT
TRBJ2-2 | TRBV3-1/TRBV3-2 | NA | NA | CASSPTRGNTGELFF | TGTGCCAGCAGCCCGACACGGGGGAACACCGGGGAGCTGTTTTTT
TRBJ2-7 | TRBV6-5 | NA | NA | CASAQRVAYEQYF | TGTGCCAGCGCTCAACGGGTTGCCTACGAGCAGTACTTC
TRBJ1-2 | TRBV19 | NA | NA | CASRVPPSYGYTF | TGTGCCAGCAGGGTGCCACCATCCTATGGCTACACCTTC
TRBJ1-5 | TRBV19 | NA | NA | CASSFQGSNQPQHF | TGTGCCAGTAGTTTTCAGGGGAGCAATCAGCCCCAGCATTTT
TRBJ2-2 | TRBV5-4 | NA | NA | CASSLKGGPAGELFF | TGTGCCAGCAGCTTGAAGGGGGGGCCGGCCGGGGAGCTGTTTTTT
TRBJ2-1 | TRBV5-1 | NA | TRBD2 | CASSSELGLAHRQQFF | TGCGCCAGCAGCTCGGAGCTGGGACTAGCCCACCGGCAGCAGTTCTTC
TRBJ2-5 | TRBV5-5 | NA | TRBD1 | CAPSFTPQGEQETQYF | TGTGCTCCCAGCTTCACCCCACAGGGGGAACAAGAGACCCAGTACTTC
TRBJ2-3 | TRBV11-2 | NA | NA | CASSLDPGRTDTQYF | TGTGCCAGCAGCTTAGACCCGGGGAGAACAGATACGCAGTATTTT
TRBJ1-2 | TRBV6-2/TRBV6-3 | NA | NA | CASSYLLYYGYTF | TGTGCCAGCAGTTACTTACTCTACTATGGCTACACCTTC
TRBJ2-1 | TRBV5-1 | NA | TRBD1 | CASSLGVSRGSSNEQFF | TGCGCCAGCAGCTTGGGAGTTAGCAGGGGGTCTAGCAATGAGCAGTTCTTC
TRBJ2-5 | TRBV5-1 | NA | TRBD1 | CASSSRGPGGSSETQYF | TGCGCCAGCAGCTCCAGAGGTCCAGGGGGCAGTTCGGAGACCCAGTACTTC
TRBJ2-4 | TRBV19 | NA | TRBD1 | CASSPRTGGNIQYF | TGTGCCAGTAGTCCCAGGACAGGGGGTAACATTCAGTACTTC
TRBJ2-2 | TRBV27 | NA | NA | CASSLGNTGELFF | TGTGCCAGCAGCCTCGGTAACACCGGGGAGCTGTTTTTT
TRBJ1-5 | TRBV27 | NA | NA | CASSPDSYSNQPQHF | TGTGCCAGCAGTCCTGACAGCTATAGCAATCAGCCCCAGCATTTT
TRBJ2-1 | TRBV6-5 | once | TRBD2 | CASSYGGGVDNEQFF | TGTGCCAGCAGTTACGGGGGAGGGGTAGACAATGAGCAGTTCTTC
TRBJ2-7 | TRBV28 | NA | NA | CASSEGVLSSYEQYF | TGTGCCAGCAGTGAGGGCGTCCTAAGCTCCTACGAGCAGTACTTC
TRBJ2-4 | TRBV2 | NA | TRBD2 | CASRIGTTKLAKNIQYF | TGTGCCAGCAGGATCGGGACTACGAAATTAGCCAAAAACATTCAGTACTTC
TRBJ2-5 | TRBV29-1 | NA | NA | CSVEQLGETQYF | TGCAGCGTTGAACAGCTCGGGGAGACCCAGTACTTC
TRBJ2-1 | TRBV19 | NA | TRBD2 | CASSTGLGLAENEQFF | TGTGCCAGTAGTACCGGACTGGGACTAGCAGAAAATGAGCAGTTCTTC
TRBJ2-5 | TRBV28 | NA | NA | CASSLSAGHQETQYF | TGTGCCAGCAGTTTATCCGCAGGTCATCAAGAGACCCAGTACTTC
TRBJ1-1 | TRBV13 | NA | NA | CASSLRVNTEAFF | TGTGCCAGCAGCTTGCGGGTGAACACTGAAGCTTTCTTT
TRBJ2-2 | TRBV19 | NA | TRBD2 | CASSSLGLAGLNTGELFF | TGTGCCAGTAGTTCATTGGGACTAGCGGGACTAAACACCGGGGAGCTGTTTTTT
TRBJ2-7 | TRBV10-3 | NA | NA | CAISEKQAYEQYF | TGTGCCATCAGTGAAAAACAGGCATACGAGCAGTACTTC
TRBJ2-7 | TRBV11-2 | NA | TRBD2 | CASSLDRLAGRYEQYF | TGTGCCAGCAGCTTAGATAGACTAGCGGGGCGCTACGAGCAGTACTTC
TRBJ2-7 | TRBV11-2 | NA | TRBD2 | CASSLRLAGGHEQYF | TGTGCCAGCAGCCTAAGACTAGCGGGAGGCCACGAGCAGTACTTC
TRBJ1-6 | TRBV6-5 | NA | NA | CASSLTLNSPLHF | TGTGCCAGCAGTCTGACACTTAATTCACCCCTCCACTTT
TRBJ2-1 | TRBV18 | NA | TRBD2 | CASSRAIPSGRLEQFF | TGTGCCAGCTCACGGGCAATCCCTAGCGGGAGGCTTGAGCAGTTCTTC
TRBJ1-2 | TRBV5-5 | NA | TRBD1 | CASSLGTAINYGYTF | TGTGCCAGCAGCTTAGGGACAGCGATAAACTATGGCTACACCTTC
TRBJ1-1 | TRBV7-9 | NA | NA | CASSTGPGVNTEAFF | TGTGCCAGCAGCACAGGACCGGGGGTGAACACTGAAGCTTTCTTT
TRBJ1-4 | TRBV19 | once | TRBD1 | CASSTEGTGKLFF | TGTGCCAGTAGTACCGAAGGGACAGGAAAACTGTTTTTT
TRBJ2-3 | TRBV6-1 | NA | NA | CASSERDGSGEDTQYF | TGTGCCAGCAGTGAACGAGACGGGAGCGGTGAAGATACGCAGTATTTT
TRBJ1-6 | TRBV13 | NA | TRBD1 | CASSADRVNSPLHF | TGTGCCAGCAGCGCGGACAGGGTGAATTCACCCCTCCACTTT
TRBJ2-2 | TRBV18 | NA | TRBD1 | CASSPGQGSTGELFF | TGTGCCAGCTCACCCGGACAGGGGAGCACCGGGGAGCTGTTTTTT
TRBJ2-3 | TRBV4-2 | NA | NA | CASSQEALSTDTQYF | TGTGCCAGCAGCCAAGAAGCCCTTAGCACAGATACGCAGTATTTT